Listed below are T cell receptor beta chains from one sample, sequenced in a study of OX40 agonist ivuxolimab in advanced cancers. The table came from immunoSEQ multiplex PCR; TCRdb's copy has only in-frame clones and leaves some out. Counted here are about 52,000 clones, roughly nine tenths occurring once; the ten biggest clones make up 14%. Sequencing was performed on CD4+ or CD8+ T cells sorted from blood, taken in a trial of the OX40 agonist ivuxolimab. The receptors originated from an adult with an advanced solid tumor such as melanoma, head and neck, liver or kidney cancer. The CDR3 runs from the conserved cysteine through the conserved F or W. Each record gives: CDR3 protein, CDR3 DNA, J gene, D gene, V gene, CDR3 length, clone size. The D gene is left open where the match is weak. Size tells how often a clone was seen (once, few, many) or the class of an expanded clone, and some rows leave it out.

cdr3_aa: CASSPFNDEQFF; cdr3_nt: TGCGCCAGCAGCCCATTTAACGATGAGCAGTTCTTC; j_call: TRBJ2-1; d_call: -; v_call: TRBV4-1; cdr3_length: 12; clone_size: -
cdr3_aa: CASSSAGPQNTEAFF; cdr3_nt: TGTGCCAGCAGCTCGGCCGGGCCGCAGAACACTGAAGCTTTCTTT; j_call: TRBJ1-1; d_call: -; v_call: TRBV5-4; cdr3_length: 15; clone_size: -
cdr3_aa: CAAGQAYEQYF; cdr3_nt: TGTGCCGCGGGCCAAGCCTACGAGCAGTACTTC; j_call: TRBJ2-7; d_call: -; v_call: TRBV19; cdr3_length: 11; clone_size: -
cdr3_aa: CASSSGTAEQYF; cdr3_nt: TGTGCCAGCAGCTCCGGGACGGCAGAGCAGTACTTC; j_call: TRBJ2-7; d_call: -; v_call: TRBV7-9; cdr3_length: 12; clone_size: -
cdr3_aa: CASRRGPYGNTDTQYF; cdr3_nt: TGTGCCAGCAGGCGGGGGCCCTATGGGAACACAGATACGCAGTATTTT; j_call: TRBJ2-3; d_call: -; v_call: TRBV2; cdr3_length: 16; clone_size: -
cdr3_aa: CATLTKRTGELFF; cdr3_nt: TGTGCCACCCTCACGAAGAGGACCGGGGAGCTGTTTTTT; j_call: TRBJ2-2; d_call: -; v_call: TRBV25-1; cdr3_length: 13; clone_size: -
cdr3_aa: CASSEVGGNTEAFF; cdr3_nt: TGTGCCAGCAGTGAAGTAGGGGGTAACACTGAAGCTTTCTTT; j_call: TRBJ1-1; d_call: -; v_call: TRBV2; cdr3_length: 14; clone_size: -
cdr3_aa: CASSPYSGTYGYTF; cdr3_nt: TGTGCCAGCAGTCCCTACTCAGGCACCTATGGCTACACCTTC; j_call: TRBJ1-2; d_call: -; v_call: TRBV6-4; cdr3_length: 14; clone_size: -
cdr3_aa: CASSWGNEQFF; cdr3_nt: TGTGCCAGCAGTTGGGGGAATGAGCAGTTCTTC; j_call: TRBJ2-1; d_call: -; v_call: TRBV27; cdr3_length: 11; clone_size: -
cdr3_aa: CASSSTSGGAINTQYF; cdr3_nt: TGTGCCAGCAGCTCCACTAGCGGGGGGGCTATAAATACGCAGTATTTT; j_call: TRBJ2-3; d_call: TRBD2; v_call: TRBV7-9; cdr3_length: 16; clone_size: -
cdr3_aa: CASSQGQGGGGYTF; cdr3_nt: TGCGCCAGCAGCCAAGGACAGGGGGGCGGTGGCTACACCTTC; j_call: TRBJ1-2; d_call: TRBD1; v_call: TRBV4-1; cdr3_length: 14; clone_size: -
cdr3_aa: CASSLDQGRTDTQYF; cdr3_nt: TGTGCCAGCAGCTTGGATCAGGGACGCACAGATACGCAGTATTTT; j_call: TRBJ2-3; d_call: -; v_call: TRBV5-8; cdr3_length: 15; clone_size: -
cdr3_aa: CASSIDGWSSYNEQFF; cdr3_nt: TGTGCCAGTAGTATAGATGGCTGGAGCTCCTACAATGAGCAGTTCTTC; j_call: TRBJ2-1; d_call: -; v_call: TRBV19; cdr3_length: 16; clone_size: -
cdr3_aa: CASSLRVTGFYGYTF; cdr3_nt: TGTGCCAGCAGCCTCCGAGTTACAGGGTTCTATGGCTACACCTTC; j_call: TRBJ1-2; d_call: -; v_call: TRBV7-8; cdr3_length: 15; clone_size: -
cdr3_aa: CASSQEPTSGGYNEQFF; cdr3_nt: TGCGCCAGCAGCCAAGAACCTACTAGCGGGGGCTACAATGAGCAGTTCTTC; j_call: TRBJ2-1; d_call: TRBD2; v_call: TRBV4-1; cdr3_length: 17; clone_size: -
cdr3_aa: CASSGGDRGLFEQFF; cdr3_nt: TGCGCCAGCAGTGGGGGGGACAGGGGTTTGTTTGAGCAGTTCTTC; j_call: TRBJ2-1; d_call: TRBD1; v_call: TRBV10-1; cdr3_length: 15; clone_size: -
cdr3_aa: CASSILTVNPEAFF; cdr3_nt: TGTGCCAGCAGCATATTGACGGTGAACCCTGAAGCTTTCTTT; j_call: TRBJ1-1; d_call: -; v_call: TRBV7-2; cdr3_length: 14; clone_size: -
cdr3_aa: CASSFPPGGTYEQYF; cdr3_nt: TGTGCCAGCAGTTTCCCCCCGGGGGGCACCTACGAGCAGTACTTC; j_call: TRBJ2-7; d_call: -; v_call: TRBV28; cdr3_length: 15; clone_size: -
cdr3_aa: CAWSNGVRGTDTQYF; cdr3_nt: TGTGCCTGGAGTAACGGGGTACGGGGCACAGATACGCAGTATTTT; j_call: TRBJ2-3; d_call: -; v_call: TRBV30; cdr3_length: 15; clone_size: -
cdr3_aa: CASSSGPINQPQHF; cdr3_nt: TGTGCCAGCAGCTCGGGACCGATCAATCAGCCCCAGCATTTT; j_call: TRBJ1-5; d_call: -; v_call: TRBV11-1; cdr3_length: 14; clone_size: -
cdr3_aa: CAPTLFDEQFF; cdr3_nt: TGTGCCCCGACCCTATTCGATGAGCAGTTCTTC; j_call: TRBJ2-1; d_call: -; v_call: TRBV7-9; cdr3_length: 11; clone_size: -
cdr3_aa: CASSEDSSSYNEQFF; cdr3_nt: TGTGCCAGCAGTGAGGACAGCAGCTCCTACAATGAGCAGTTCTTC; j_call: TRBJ2-1; d_call: -; v_call: TRBV6-4; cdr3_length: 15; clone_size: -
cdr3_aa: CASSQEGVSLEQFF; cdr3_nt: TGTGCCAGCAGCCAAGAGGGGGTCTCACTGGAGCAGTTCTTC; j_call: TRBJ2-1; d_call: -; v_call: TRBV4-2; cdr3_length: 14; clone_size: -
cdr3_aa: CASSQVDRGYTF; cdr3_nt: TGCGCCAGCAGCCAAGTTGACAGGGGCTACACCTTC; j_call: TRBJ1-2; d_call: -; v_call: TRBV4-1; cdr3_length: 12; clone_size: -
cdr3_aa: CASSDLTGGADEQFF; cdr3_nt: TGTGCCAGCAGTGATCTTACCGGGGGGGCCGATGAGCAGTTCTTC; j_call: TRBJ2-1; d_call: TRBD2; v_call: TRBV6-1; cdr3_length: 15; clone_size: -
cdr3_aa: CASSLEVSSTDTQYF; cdr3_nt: TGTGCTAGCAGCTTGGAGGTTTCTAGCACAGATACGCAGTATTTT; j_call: TRBJ2-3; d_call: -; v_call: TRBV7-7; cdr3_length: 15; clone_size: -
cdr3_aa: CASSQDRGYEQYF; cdr3_nt: TGTGCCAGCAGCCAAGACAGGGGCTACGAGCAGTACTTC; j_call: TRBJ2-7; d_call: TRBD1; v_call: TRBV5-6; cdr3_length: 13; clone_size: -
cdr3_aa: CASSLWGDQPQHF; cdr3_nt: TGTGCCAGCAGTTTATGGGGTGATCAGCCCCAGCATTTT; j_call: TRBJ1-5; d_call: -; v_call: TRBV27; cdr3_length: 13; clone_size: few
cdr3_aa: CASRETGSSYNSPLHF; cdr3_nt: TGTGCCAGTAGGGAGACAGGGAGCTCCTATAATTCACCCCTCCACTTT; j_call: TRBJ1-6; d_call: TRBD1; v_call: TRBV19; cdr3_length: 16; clone_size: -
cdr3_aa: CASSLTGADTQYF; cdr3_nt: TGTGCCAGCAGTTTAACGGGGGCAGATACGCAGTATTTT; j_call: TRBJ2-3; d_call: -; v_call: TRBV27; cdr3_length: 13; clone_size: -
cdr3_aa: CASLSGDSNQPQHF; cdr3_nt: TGTGCCAGCCTTTCTGGGGATAGCAATCAGCCCCAGCATTTT; j_call: TRBJ1-5; d_call: -; v_call: TRBV6-6; cdr3_length: 14; clone_size: many
cdr3_aa: CASSLWASTDTQYF; cdr3_nt: TGTGCCAGCAGCTTATGGGCCAGCACAGATACGCAGTATTTT; j_call: TRBJ2-3; d_call: -; v_call: TRBV7-2; cdr3_length: 14; clone_size: -
cdr3_aa: CASSNPGNMNTGELFF; cdr3_nt: TGCGCCAGCAGCAATCCAGGGAACATGAACACCGGGGAGCTGTTTTTT; j_call: TRBJ2-2; d_call: -; v_call: TRBV4-1; cdr3_length: 16; clone_size: -
cdr3_aa: CASLGETGELFF; cdr3_nt: TGTGCCAGCTTGGGGGAAACCGGGGAGCTGTTTTTT; j_call: TRBJ2-2; d_call: -; v_call: TRBV2; cdr3_length: 12; clone_size: -
cdr3_aa: CASIGWDGGYGYTF; cdr3_nt: TGTGCCAGCATCGGCTGGGACGGCGGGTACGGCTACACCTTC; j_call: TRBJ1-2; d_call: -; v_call: TRBV7-2; cdr3_length: 14; clone_size: -
cdr3_aa: CASSENLPSYEQYF; cdr3_nt: TGTGCCAGCAGTGAGAACCTTCCCTCCTACGAGCAGTACTTC; j_call: TRBJ2-7; d_call: -; v_call: TRBV6-1; cdr3_length: 14; clone_size: -
cdr3_aa: CASSLALSPGELFF; cdr3_nt: TGTGCCAGCAGCTTGGCCCTCAGCCCCGGGGAGCTGTTTTTT; j_call: TRBJ2-2; d_call: -; v_call: TRBV5-5; cdr3_length: 14; clone_size: -
cdr3_aa: CASSPPGPDVVYTGELFF; cdr3_nt: TGCGCCAGCAGCCCGCCGGGACCCGACGTAGTGTACACCGGGGAGCTGTTTTTT; j_call: TRBJ2-2; d_call: -; v_call: TRBV4-1; cdr3_length: 18; clone_size: -
cdr3_aa: CASSYLDRLAEQFF; cdr3_nt: TGTGCCAGCAGTTACCTAGACAGACTCGCTGAGCAGTTCTTC; j_call: TRBJ2-1; d_call: -; v_call: TRBV6-5; cdr3_length: 14; clone_size: -
cdr3_aa: CASSIAGEPNEQFF; cdr3_nt: TGTGCCAGCAGTATAGCGGGGGAGCCCAATGAGCAGTTCTTC; j_call: TRBJ2-1; d_call: TRBD2; v_call: TRBV6-1; cdr3_length: 14; clone_size: -
cdr3_aa: CASSHRDMPEAFF; cdr3_nt: TGTGCCAGCAGCCACCGGGACATGCCTGAAGCTTTCTTT; j_call: TRBJ1-1; d_call: -; v_call: TRBV5-6; cdr3_length: 13; clone_size: -
cdr3_aa: CASTETGSANPNYGYTF; cdr3_nt: TGTGCCAGCACCGAAACGGGGTCGGCAAACCCTAACTATGGCTACACCTTC; j_call: TRBJ1-2; d_call: -; v_call: TRBV2; cdr3_length: 17; clone_size: -
cdr3_aa: CAWTGGAYGYTF; cdr3_nt: TGTGCCTGGACGGGGGGGGCCTATGGCTACACCTTC; j_call: TRBJ1-2; d_call: -; v_call: TRBV30; cdr3_length: 12; clone_size: -
cdr3_aa: CASSQVSGENYGYTF; cdr3_nt: TGCGCCAGCAGCCAAGTTTCAGGGGAGAACTATGGCTACACCTTC; j_call: TRBJ1-2; d_call: -; v_call: TRBV4-1; cdr3_length: 15; clone_size: -
cdr3_aa: CASSVGATEAFF; cdr3_nt: TGTGCCAGCAGTGTTGGGGCCACTGAAGCTTTCTTT; j_call: TRBJ1-1; d_call: -; v_call: TRBV6-1; cdr3_length: 12; clone_size: -
cdr3_aa: CASSEGTDTQYF; cdr3_nt: TGTGCCAGCAGTGAAGGTACAGATACGCAGTATTTT; j_call: TRBJ2-3; d_call: -; v_call: TRBV25-1; cdr3_length: 12; clone_size: -
cdr3_aa: CAQGFLGYTF; cdr3_nt: TGTGCACAGGGATTTCTTGGCTACACCTTC; j_call: TRBJ1-2; d_call: -; v_call: TRBV30; cdr3_length: 10; clone_size: -
cdr3_aa: CASSEAGTSGWEQYF; cdr3_nt: TGTGCCAGCAGTGAAGCCGGGACTAGCGGGTGGGAGCAGTACTTC; j_call: TRBJ2-7; d_call: TRBD2; v_call: TRBV6-1; cdr3_length: 15; clone_size: few
cdr3_aa: CASSLDSFATEAFF; cdr3_nt: TGCGCCAGCAGCTTGGACAGTTTTGCCACTGAAGCTTTCTTT; j_call: TRBJ1-1; d_call: -; v_call: TRBV5-1; cdr3_length: 14; clone_size: -
cdr3_aa: CASSYGDTYNEQFF; cdr3_nt: TGTGCCAGCAGTTACGGGGATACCTACAATGAGCAGTTCTTC; j_call: TRBJ2-1; d_call: -; v_call: TRBV6-5; cdr3_length: 14; clone_size: -